These 10 T cell receptor beta chains share one sample of origin, sequenced in a study of cytomegalovirus exposure and HLA in healthy donors. The PCR contained 60 Vbeta and 13 Jbeta primers. Sequencing used immunoSEQ multiplex PCR; TCRdb keeps in-frame clones, though not all of them. The data contain more than 95,000 clones, approximately 70% of them seen just once; the ten biggest clones take up roughly 3.5%. Source material: PBMCs. All receptors come from a woman in her forties or fifties in good health and CMV-seronegative.

In its sample, this clone was seen a few times. The V and J genes are TRBV30 and TRBJ1-5, with D possibly being TRBD1 (5 bases). Germline lookup yields CDR1 GTSNPN and CDR2 SVGIG (reference sequence). CDR3 length: 13 amino acids. The V end lost 5 bases, the J end lost 3 bases, and 11 bases lay between the germline ends. The CDR3 region has the DNA TGTGCCTGGGGGGGGAACGCCAATCAGCCCCAGCATTTT. Its protein is CAWGGNANQPQHF.

This clone turned up a few times. The chain uses TRBV27 and TRBJ2-7, with a possible D match to TRBD1 (6 bases). Germline CDR1 reads MNHEY; CDR2 reads SMNVEV (reference sequence). This CDR3 region has 13 residues. Trimming removed 6 bases from V and 8 bases from J, with 17 bases in between. The CDR3 DNA reads as TGTGCCAGCAGCTTAAACAGGGATAGAAAGCAGTACTTC. It translates to CASSLNRDRKQYF.

The chain employs TRBV5-5 and TRBJ2-3; D is unresolved. The CDR3 length is 12 residues. V was cut by 3 bases and J by 3 bases, with 5 bases left in between. Per the germline V gene, CDR1 is SGHKS and CDR2 is YYEKEE (reference sequence). CDR3 nucleotide sequence: TGTGCCAGCAGCTCCTATACAGATACGCAGTATTTT. Encoded protein: CASSSYTDTQYF.

The chain couples TRBV2 to TRBJ2-2, with 7 bases lining up with TRBD2. Per germline, CDR1 SNHLY and CDR2 FYNNEI. The CDR3 is made up of 16 amino acids. J lost 5 bases, V lost 6 bases, and 12 bases had no gene match. CDR3 in DNA: TGTGCCAGCAGGATCGGGTCTAGCGGAATTACCGGGGAGCTGTTTTTT. Amino acid sequence: CASRIGSSGITGELFF.

The chain links TRBV5-1 to TRBJ1-4; D unclear. V lost 4 bases and J lost 6, with 7 bases in between. There are 12 residues in the CDR3. CDR1 and CDR2 from the germline V gene are SGHRS and YFSETQ. The CDR3 DNA reads as TGCGCCAGCAGCCGCGAGGATGAAAAACTGTTTTTT. This codes for CASSREDEKLFF.

J is TRBJ2-3 and V is TRBV7-2; TRBD2 matches at 14 bases. After removal of 5 bases from V and 6 bases from J, the junction contained 16 bases not matched to a gene. This CDR3 spans 19 amino acids. Germline lookup yields CDR1 SGHTA and CDR2 FQGNSA. In DNA form, the CDR3 reads TGTGCCAGCAGCCCGGGACTAGCGGGGGCCTCAAGATCCATGGATACGCAGTATTTT. This codes for CASSPGLAGASRSMDTQYF.

This clone was picked up a small number of times. This rearrangement joins TRBV6-1 to TRBJ1-1; D is unresolved. V dropped 2 bases and J dropped 7 bases, with 11 bases sitting between them. This CDR3 comprises 13 residues. Germline CDR1 is MNHNS and CDR2 is SASEGT. The CDR3 region has the DNA TGTGCCAGCAGTGAATTAACAGCTAATGAAGCTTTCTTT. Protein sequence: CASSELTANEAFF.

This sequence joins TRBV4-1 and TRBJ2-3; tentative D call: TRBD2 (5 bases). The CDR3 is 17 residues long. Trimming cost V 4 bases and J 0 bases, with 17 bases left between them. Germline V gene data show CDR1 as MGHRA and CDR2 as YSYEKL. The CDR3: CASSRQIVATSTDTQYF. Here the CDR3 DNA reads TGCGCCAGCAGCCGCCAGATCGTAGCGACGAGCACAGATACGCAGTATTTT.

J is TRBJ1-2 and V is TRBV12-5; D may be TRBD1 (6 bases). The CDR3 runs 16 residues. Germline CDR1 and CDR2: LGHNT and FRNRAP. The V gene lost 9 bases and the J gene lost 3 bases, with 23 bases spanning the gap. CDR3 protein: CASGSHRAGAYYGYTF. CDR3 DNA: TGTGCTAGCGGATCCCACAGGGCCGGGGCTTACTATGGCTACACCTTC. Filled out from reference TRBV12-5 and TRBJ1-2, the complete variable domain reads DARVTQTPRHKVTEMGQEVTMRCQPILGHNTVFWYRQTMMQGLELLAYFRNRAPLDDSGMPKDRFSAEMPDATLATLKIQPSEPRDSAVYFCASGSHRAGAYYGYTFGSGTRLTVV.

This clone is a singleton in its sample. The chain joins TRBV14 to TRBJ2-1; 12 bases are a match to TRBD2. V shed 4 bases, J shed 4 bases, and the junction held 2 bases outside the gene matches. CDR1 and CDR2 (germline): SGHDN, FVKESK. The CDR3 loop spans 15 amino acids. CDR3 in amino acids: CASSLGLAGYNEQFF. The DNA for the CDR3 is TGTGCCAGCAGCCTGGGACTAGCGGGTTACAATGAGCAGTTCTTC.